The rows below give T cell receptor beta chains drawn from one sample of a study of cytomegalovirus exposure and HLA in healthy donors. Sequencing used immunoSEQ multiplex PCR; TCRdb keeps in-frame clones, though not all of them. The table shows approximately 200,000 clones, with about four fifths occurring only once. The sequenced sample consisted of PBMCs. These receptors all stem from a young woman in good health and CMV-seropositive. Both conserved end residues are part of each CDR3. D genes are given only for firm matches. The size of a clone is reported for some rows only, either as once, few or many, or as a class for expanded clones.

J: TRBJ1-5; V: TRBV19; D: .; size: .; CDR3: CASSTGFDSNQPQHF; DNA: TGTGCCAGTAGTACAGGGTTCGATAGCAATCAGCCCCAGCATTTT
J: TRBJ2-5; V: TRBV13; D: TRBD2; size: once; CDR3: CASSLGPSGAIQETQYF; DNA: TGTGCCAGCAGCTTAGGCCCGAGCGGGGCAATCCAAGAGACCCAGTACTTC
J: TRBJ2-7; V: TRBV6-5; D: .; size: once; CDR3: CASSYVPGQEEGEQYF; DNA: TGTGCCAGCAGTTACGTCCCCGGACAGGAGGAGGGCGAGCAGTACTTC
J: TRBJ2-3; V: TRBV4-2; D: TRBD2; size: .; CDR3: CASSQGTSGGADTQYF; DNA: TGTGCCAGCAGCCAAGGGACTAGCGGGGGGGCAGATACGCAGTATTTT
J: TRBJ2-2; V: TRBV11-3; D: .; size: .; CDR3: CASSSRPGELFF; DNA: TGTGCCAGCAGCTCGCGTCCCGGGGAGCTGTTTTTT
J: TRBJ1-1; V: TRBV6-1; D: TRBD1; size: .; CDR3: CASSVRGSANTEAFF; DNA: TGTGCCAGCAGTGTCAGGGGGTCAGCGAACACTGAAGCTTTCTTT
J: TRBJ1-1; V: TRBV5-6; D: TRBD1; size: .; CDR3: CASSPTGGWNTEAFF; DNA: TGTGCCAGCAGCCCGACAGGGGGCTGGAACACTGAAGCTTTCTTT
J: TRBJ2-3; V: TRBV25-1; D: TRBD2; size: once; CDR3: CASSEYLAGRTDTQYF; DNA: TGTGCCAGCAGTGAATACCTAGCGGGGAGGACAGATACGCAGTATTTT
J: TRBJ2-7; V: TRBV9; D: TRBD2; size: .; CDR3: CASSVGPAGGSEQYF; DNA: TGTGCCAGCAGCGTAGGGCCAGCGGGGGGGAGCGAGCAGTACTTC
J: TRBJ1-5; V: TRBV19; D: TRBD1; size: .; CDR3: CASSMGTAAQPQHF; DNA: TGTGCCAGTAGTATGGGGACAGCAGCTCAGCCCCAGCATTTT
J: TRBJ2-5; V: TRBV27; D: .; size: once; CDR3: CASSFLTGDLQETQYF; DNA: TGTGCCAGCAGTTTCCTTACAGGAGACTTACAAGAGACCCAGTACTTC
J: TRBJ2-4; V: TRBV28; D: .; size: .; CDR3: CASTSPGKNIQYF; DNA: TGTGCCAGCACCTCCCCCGGGAAAAACATTCAGTACTTC
J: TRBJ1-1; V: TRBV9; D: .; size: .; CDR3: CASSLEAFF; DNA: TGTGCCAGCAGCCTCGAAGCTTTCTTT
J: TRBJ2-5; V: TRBV5-1; D: TRBD2; size: .; CDR3: CASKAGVEETQYF; DNA: TGCGCCAGCAAGGCGGGAGTAGAGGAGACCCAGTACTTC
J: TRBJ1-2; V: TRBV6-1; D: .; size: .; CDR3: CASRWAQALYGYTF; DNA: TGTGCCAGCAGGTGGGCCCAGGCCCTTTATGGCTACACCTTC
J: TRBJ2-7; V: TRBV10-1; D: .; size: .; CDR3: CASSESGYRLYF; DNA: TGCGCCAGCAGTGAATCGGGATACCGGCTGTACTTC
J: TRBJ2-5; V: TRBV7-2; D: TRBD2; size: .; CDR3: CASSQGLGQETQYF; DNA: TGTGCCAGCAGCCAAGGACTAGGTCAAGAGACCCAGTACTTC
J: TRBJ2-7; V: TRBV7-9; D: TRBD2; size: .; CDR3: CASSSPRGGAYGASEQYF; DNA: TGTGCCAGCAGCTCCCCTCGCGGGGGAGCCTACGGAGCATCCGAGCAGTACTTC
J: TRBJ2-4; V: TRBV29-1; D: .; size: .; CDR3: CSVEARGSLAKNIQYF; DNA: TGCAGCGTTGAAGCCCGGGGGTCCCTAGCCAAAAACATTCAGTACTTC
J: TRBJ1-4; V: TRBV28; D: TRBD1; size: once; CDR3: CASSPTGTNEKLFF; DNA: TGTGCCAGCAGTCCGACAGGGACTAATGAAAAACTGTTTTTT
J: TRBJ2-1; V: TRBV2; D: .; size: .; CDR3: CASSVETLPFNEQFF; DNA: TGTGCCAGCAGTGTGGAGACTCTTCCCTTCAATGAGCAGTTCTTC
J: TRBJ1-5; V: TRBV5-1; D: TRBD1; size: once; CDR3: CASSPRQGVGVNQPQHF; DNA: TGCGCCAGCAGCCCCCGACAGGGAGTGGGGGTGAATCAGCCCCAGCATTTT
J: TRBJ2-1; V: TRBV13; D: TRBD2; size: .; CDR3: CASSSGLAGGPRHEQFF; DNA: TGTGCCAGCAGCTCAGGACTAGCGGGGGGCCCTCGGCATGAGCAGTTCTTC
J: TRBJ2-2; V: TRBV10-1; D: .; size: .; CDR3: CASNSGNTGELFF; DNA: TGCGCCAGCAATAGCGGGAACACCGGGGAGCTGTTTTTT
J: TRBJ2-2; V: TRBV9; D: TRBD1; size: .; CDR3: CASSATGGIGTGELFF; DNA: TGTGCCAGCAGCGCTACAGGGGGCATAGGCACCGGGGAGCTGTTTTTT
J: TRBJ1-2; V: TRBV27; D: .; size: few; CDR3: CASSSTRSYGYTF; DNA: TGTGCCAGCAGTTCTACCCGCTCTTATGGCTACACCTTC
J: TRBJ2-1; V: TRBV7-3; D: .; size: .; CDR3: CASSFSGSYNEQFF; DNA: TGTGCCAGCAGCTTCAGCGGCTCCTACAATGAGCAGTTCTTC
J: TRBJ1-2; V: TRBV27; D: TRBD1; size: .; CDR3: CASSLSGGGYYGYTF; DNA: TGTGCCAGCAGTTTATCAGGGGGCGGGTACTATGGCTACACCTTC
J: TRBJ2-7; V: TRBV18; D: .; size: few; CDR3: CASSPPSYYEQYF; DNA: TGTGCCAGCTCACCACCGAGCTACTACGAGCAGTACTTC
J: TRBJ1-4; V: TRBV4-1; D: .; size: once; CDR3: CASSQGGEPGVEKLFF; DNA: TGCGCCAGCAGCCAGGGTGGGGAACCGGGGGTTGAAAAACTGTTTTTT
J: TRBJ2-2; V: TRBV9; D: TRBD1; size: .; CDR3: CASSSQGARAGELFF; DNA: TGTGCCAGCAGCAGTCAGGGGGCACGGGCCGGGGAGCTGTTTTTT
J: TRBJ1-4; V: TRBV10-3; D: TRBD1; size: .; CDR3: CASRGNEKLFF; DNA: TGTGCCTCCAGGGGGAATGAAAAACTGTTTTTT
J: TRBJ1-1; V: TRBV19; D: .; size: .; CDR3: CASSVRESSSEAFF; DNA: TGTGCCAGTAGCGTCCGGGAGTCGAGCTCTGAAGCTTTCTTT
J: TRBJ2-5; V: TRBV5-6; D: .; size: .; CDR3: CASSPGYSRQETQYF; DNA: TGTGCCAGCAGCCCGGGTTATTCGAGACAAGAGACCCAGTACTTC
J: TRBJ2-3; V: TRBV28; D: .; size: few; CDR3: CACRRGWGDTDTQYF; DNA: TGTGCCTGCCGGAGGGGATGGGGTGACACAGATACGCAGTATTTT
J: TRBJ2-7; V: TRBV5-1; D: .; size: .; CDR3: CASSYNRVWEQYF; DNA: TGCGCCAGCAGCTATAACAGGGTTTGGGAGCAGTACTTC
J: TRBJ2-6; V: TRBV28; D: .; size: .; CDR3: CASSPTLGVASGANVLTF; DNA: TGTGCCAGCAGTCCTACCTTAGGGGTGGCCTCTGGGGCCAACGTCCTGACTTTC
J: TRBJ2-3; V: TRBV7-9; D: .; size: .; CDR3: CASSLQGTSTDTQYF; DNA: TGTGCCAGCAGCTTACAAGGGACTAGCACAGATACGCAGTATTTT
J: TRBJ1-1; V: TRBV27; D: .; size: .; CDR3: CASSLRVGGLNTEAFF; DNA: TGTGCCAGCAGCCTTCGGGTAGGCGGCTTGAACACTGAAGCTTTCTTT
J: TRBJ2-2; V: TRBV27; D: TRBD2; size: .; CDR3: CASRPTSGRVTGELFF; DNA: TGTGCCAGCAGGCCCACTAGCGGGAGGGTTACCGGGGAGCTGTTTTTT
J: TRBJ2-4; V: TRBV29-1; D: TRBD2; size: .; CDR3: CSAIRRLADKNIQYF; DNA: TGCAGCGCTATTAGGAGGCTAGCGGATAAAAACATTCAGTACTTC
J: TRBJ1-1; V: TRBV6-5; D: .; size: .; CDR3: CASSRPTGLTEAFF; DNA: TGTGCCAGCAGCCGTCCCACAGGGCTCACTGAAGCTTTCTTT
J: TRBJ2-1; V: TRBV28; D: TRBD2; size: few; CDR3: CASSPASGLAGFYNEQFF; DNA: TGTGCCAGCAGCCCTGCGTCCGGACTAGCGGGTTTCTACAATGAGCAGTTCTTC
J: TRBJ2-1; V: TRBV2; D: TRBD1; size: once; CDR3: CASRRTGAYNEQFF; DNA: TGTGCCAGCAGACGGACAGGAGCCTACAATGAGCAGTTCTTC
J: TRBJ2-7; V: TRBV29-1; D: TRBD1; size: .; CDR3: CSVAQGASEQYF; DNA: TGCAGCGTTGCCCAGGGGGCGAGCGAGCAGTACTTC
J: TRBJ1-5; V: TRBV5-8; D: .; size: .; CDR3: CASSPEGLTGQPQHF; DNA: TGTGCCAGCAGCCCCGAAGGACTCACGGGGCAGCCCCAGCATTTT
J: TRBJ2-5; V: TRBV7-8; D: TRBD2; size: .; CDR3: CASSPGGVSGETQYF; DNA: TGTGCCAGCAGCCCTGGGGGGGTGAGTGGAGAGACCCAGTACTTC
J: TRBJ1-1; V: TRBV6-5; D: .; size: .; CDR3: CASSYRQVNTEAFF; DNA: TGTGCCAGCAGTTATCGGCAGGTGAACACTGAAGCTTTCTTT
J: TRBJ1-1; V: TRBV4-2; D: TRBD1; size: .; CDR3: CASSQEGGIYGEAFF; DNA: TGTGCCAGCAGCCAAGAAGGGGGCATATACGGGGAGGCTTTCTTT
J: TRBJ1-2; V: TRBV7-8; D: .; size: .; CDR3: CASSLDRDGYGYTF; DNA: TGTGCCAGCAGCTTAGACCGGGATGGATATGGCTACACCTTC